The present TCR beta chain was sequenced within a study of early T cells in non-severe SARS-CoV-2 infection. Study context: Bulk RNA isolated from unsorted whole blood underwent sequencing; chains were not paired.

TCRdb itself ran the 5' RACE reads through MiXCR, one entry per CDR3 protein. The sample has more than 65,000 distinct CDR3 sequences; roughly an eighth are singletons. This clonotype was seen only a few times. Antigen specificity is unknown. Findings and caveats of the study: Anti-spike CD8 specificities were favored by VDJdb matching, whose results missed private and CD4 specificities.

The receptor comes from an adult who was a healthcare worker with PCR-confirmed SARS-CoV-2 infection or an uninfected control (not recorded which). The sequenced sample consisted of whole blood.

CDR3 in DNA: TGTGCCAGCAGCCGACAGGGGTCAACGATGAACACTGAAGCTTTCTTT. It translates to CASSRQGSTMNTEAFF. This chain connects TRBV27 to TRBJ1-1; 8 bases match TRBD1. There are 16 residues in the CDR3. The trim removed 6 bases at V and 0 bases at J, leaving 9 bases unmatched. Germline loops: CDR1 MNHEY, CDR2 SMNVEV (reference sequence).